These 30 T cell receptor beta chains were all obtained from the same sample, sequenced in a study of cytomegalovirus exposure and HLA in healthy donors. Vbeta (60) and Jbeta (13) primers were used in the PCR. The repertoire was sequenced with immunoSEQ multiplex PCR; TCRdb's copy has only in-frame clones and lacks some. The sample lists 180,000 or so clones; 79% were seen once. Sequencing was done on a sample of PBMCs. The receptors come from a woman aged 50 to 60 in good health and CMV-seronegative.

The CDR3 here is CASSPEGQGSSEQYF. The CDR3 DNA reads as TGTGCCAGCAGTCCGGAGGGTCAGGGTTCCTCGGAGCAGTACTTC. The chain has TRBV6-5 and TRBJ2-7, with D possibly being TRBD2 (6 bases). Between the trimmed V and J ends, which lost 5 bases and 7 bases, there was a span of 21 bases. The CDR3 is 15 amino acids. CDR1 is MNHEY, CDR2 SVGAGI, per germline.

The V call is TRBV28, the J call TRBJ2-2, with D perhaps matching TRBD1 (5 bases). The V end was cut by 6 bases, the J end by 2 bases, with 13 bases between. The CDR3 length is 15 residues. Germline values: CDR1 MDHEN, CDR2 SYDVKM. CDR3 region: CASRSQGPNTGELFF. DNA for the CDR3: TGTGCCAGCAGGTCCCAGGGCCCCAACACCGGGGAGCTGTTTTTT.

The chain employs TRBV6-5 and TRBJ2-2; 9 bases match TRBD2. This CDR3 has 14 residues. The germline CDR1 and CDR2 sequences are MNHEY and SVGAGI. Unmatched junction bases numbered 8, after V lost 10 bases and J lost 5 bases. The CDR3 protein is CATEAGGRTGELFF. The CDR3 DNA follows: TGTGCCACCGAAGCGGGGGGTCGAACCGGGGAGCTGTTTTTT.

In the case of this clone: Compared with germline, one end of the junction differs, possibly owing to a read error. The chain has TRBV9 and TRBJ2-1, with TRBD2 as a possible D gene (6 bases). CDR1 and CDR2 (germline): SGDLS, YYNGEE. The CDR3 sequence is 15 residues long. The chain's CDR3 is CASSVWVADYNGQFF. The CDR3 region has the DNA TGTGCCAGCAGCGTATGGGTAGCGGACTACAATGGGCAGTTCTTC.

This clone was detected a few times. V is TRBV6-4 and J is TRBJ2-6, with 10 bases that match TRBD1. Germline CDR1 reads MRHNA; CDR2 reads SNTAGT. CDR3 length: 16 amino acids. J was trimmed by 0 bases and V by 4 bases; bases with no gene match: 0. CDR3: CASSGTGGSGANVLTF. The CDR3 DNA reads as TGTGCCAGCAGTGGGACAGGGGGCTCTGGGGCCAACGTCCTGACTTTC.

In DNA, the CDR3 is TGCGCCAGCAGCTCTACGGGAGGGTTGAACACTGAAGCTTTCTTT. It yields the protein CASSSTGGLNTEAFF. The rearrangement uses TRBV5-1 and TRBJ1-1; D remains ambiguous. The V gene lost 3 bases and the J gene lost 0 bases, with 12 bases spanning the gap. The CDR3 spans 15 residues. CDR1 SGHRS and CDR2 YFSETQ come from the germline V gene. The entire variable domain, with the rest obtained from reference TRBV5-1 and TRBJ1-1, is as follows: KAGVTQTPRYLIKTRGQQVTLSCSPISGHRSVSWYQQTPGQGLQFLFEYFSETQRNKGNFPGRFSGRQFSNSRSEMNVSTLELGDSALYLCASSSTGGLNTEAFFGQGTRLTVV.

As DNA, the CDR3 is TGTGCCAGCAGCGACGTGACAGGTTTCTCTGGAAACACCATATATTTT. This translates into CASSDVTGFSGNTIYF. The chain employs TRBV9 and TRBJ1-3, with TRBD1 as a possible D gene (6 bases). The ends were cut back, 3 bases at V and 0 bases at J, with 13 bases in the middle. Germline CDR1 is SGDLS and CDR2 is YYNGEE. This CDR3 comprises 16 residues.

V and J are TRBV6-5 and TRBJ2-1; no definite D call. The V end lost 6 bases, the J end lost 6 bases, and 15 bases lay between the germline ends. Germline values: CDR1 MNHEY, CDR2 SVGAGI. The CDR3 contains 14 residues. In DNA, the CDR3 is TGTGCCAGCAGCTCCGACCGGCGGATCAATGAGCAGTTCTTC. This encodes CASSSDRRINEQFF.

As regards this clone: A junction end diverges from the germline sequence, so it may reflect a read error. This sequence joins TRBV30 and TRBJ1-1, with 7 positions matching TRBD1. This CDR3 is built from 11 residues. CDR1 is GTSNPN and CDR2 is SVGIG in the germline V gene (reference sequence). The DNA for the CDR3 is TGTGCCGGGAGAAGGGGGCCTGAAGCTTTCTTT. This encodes CAGRRGPEAFF.

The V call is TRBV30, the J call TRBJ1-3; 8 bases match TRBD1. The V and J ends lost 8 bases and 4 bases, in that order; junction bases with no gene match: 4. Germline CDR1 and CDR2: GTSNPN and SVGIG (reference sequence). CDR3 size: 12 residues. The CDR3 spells CAAWDRGNTIYF. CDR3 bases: TGTGCCGCCTGGGACAGGGGAAACACCATATATTTT.

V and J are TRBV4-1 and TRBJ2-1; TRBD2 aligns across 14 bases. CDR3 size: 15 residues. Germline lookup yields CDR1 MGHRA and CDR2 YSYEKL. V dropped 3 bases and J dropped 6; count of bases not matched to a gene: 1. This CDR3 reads CASSQTSGRANEQFF. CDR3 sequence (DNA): TGCGCCAGCAGCCAGACTAGCGGGAGGGCCAATGAGCAGTTCTTC.

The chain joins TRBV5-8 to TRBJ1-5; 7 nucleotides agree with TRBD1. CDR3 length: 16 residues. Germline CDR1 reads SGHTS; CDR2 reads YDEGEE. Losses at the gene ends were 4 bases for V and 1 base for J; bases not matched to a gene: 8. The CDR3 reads CASSLGQGVSNQPQHF. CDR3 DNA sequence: TGTGCCAGCAGCCTGGGGCAGGGGGTAAGCAATCAGCCCCAGCATTTT.

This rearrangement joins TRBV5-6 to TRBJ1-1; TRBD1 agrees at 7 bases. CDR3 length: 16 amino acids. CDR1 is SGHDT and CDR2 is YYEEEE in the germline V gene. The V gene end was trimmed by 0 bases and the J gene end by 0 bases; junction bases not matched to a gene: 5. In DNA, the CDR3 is TGTGCCAGCAGCTTGGACAGGGGAGACATGAACACTGAAGCTTTCTTT. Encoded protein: CASSLDRGDMNTEAFF.

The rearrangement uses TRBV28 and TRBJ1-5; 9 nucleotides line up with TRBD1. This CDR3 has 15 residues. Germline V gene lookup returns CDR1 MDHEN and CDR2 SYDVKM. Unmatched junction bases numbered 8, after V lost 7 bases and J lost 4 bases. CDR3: CASTAQGAGNQPQHF. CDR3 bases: TGTGCCAGCACCGCACAGGGGGCAGGAAATCAGCCCCAGCATTTT.

CDR3 in amino acids: CAFTKGQPNTEAFF. The CDR3 nucleotides are TGTGCCTTCACGAAGGGACAACCGAACACTGAAGCTTTCTTT. The V gene is TRBV30, the J gene TRBJ1-1, with D tentatively TRBD1 (6 bases). V lost 7 bases, J lost 1 base, and 16 bases lay in between. The CDR3 contains 14 residues. Germline CDR1 GTSNPN, CDR2 SVGIG (reference sequence). Full variable domain (rest looked up from reference TRBV30 and TRBJ1-1): SQTIHQWPATLVQPVGSPLSLECTVEGTSNPNLYWYRQAAGRGLQLLFYSVGIGQISSEVPQNLSASRPQDRQFILSSKKLLLSDSGFYLCAFTKGQPNTEAFFGQGTRLTVV.

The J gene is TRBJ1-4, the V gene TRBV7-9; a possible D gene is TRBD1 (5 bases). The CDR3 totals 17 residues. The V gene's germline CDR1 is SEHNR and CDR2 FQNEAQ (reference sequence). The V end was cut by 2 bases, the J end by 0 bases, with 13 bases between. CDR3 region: CASSLFGQGATNEKLFF. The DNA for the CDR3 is TGTGCCAGCAGCTTATTCGGCCAGGGTGCAACTAATGAAAAACTGTTTTTT.

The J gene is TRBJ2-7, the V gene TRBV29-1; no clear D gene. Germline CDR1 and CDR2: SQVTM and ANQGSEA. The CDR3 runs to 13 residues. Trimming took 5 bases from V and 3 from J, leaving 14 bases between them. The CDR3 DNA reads TGCAGCGTTCGAGAACCCCCTCGCTACGAGCAGTACTTC. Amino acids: CSVREPPRYEQYF.

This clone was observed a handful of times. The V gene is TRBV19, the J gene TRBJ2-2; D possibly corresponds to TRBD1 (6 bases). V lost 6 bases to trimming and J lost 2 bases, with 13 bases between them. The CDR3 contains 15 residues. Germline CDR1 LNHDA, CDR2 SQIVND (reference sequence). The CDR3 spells CASRTGTINTGELFF. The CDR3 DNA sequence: TGTGCCAGTAGGACCGGGACAATCAACACCGGGGAGCTGTTTTTT. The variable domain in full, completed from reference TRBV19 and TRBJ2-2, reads DGGITQSPKYLFRKEGQNVTLSCEQNLNHDAMYWYRQDPGQGLRLIYYSQIVNDFQKGDIAEGYSVSREKKESFPLTVTSAQKNPTAFYLCASRTGTINTGELFFGEGSRLTVL.

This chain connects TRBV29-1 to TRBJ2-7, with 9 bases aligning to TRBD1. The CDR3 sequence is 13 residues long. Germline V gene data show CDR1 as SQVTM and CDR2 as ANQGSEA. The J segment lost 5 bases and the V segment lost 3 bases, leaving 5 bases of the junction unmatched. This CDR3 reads CSVERDRGNEQYF. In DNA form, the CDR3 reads TGCAGCGTTGAGCGCGACAGGGGGAACGAGCAGTACTTC.

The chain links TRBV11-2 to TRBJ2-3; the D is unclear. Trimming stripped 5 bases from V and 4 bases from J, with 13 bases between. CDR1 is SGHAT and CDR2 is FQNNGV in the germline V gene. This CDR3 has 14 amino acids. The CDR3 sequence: CASSLRPRADTQYF. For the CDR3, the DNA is TGTGCCAGCAGCCTAAGGCCTAGAGCAGATACGCAGTATTTT.

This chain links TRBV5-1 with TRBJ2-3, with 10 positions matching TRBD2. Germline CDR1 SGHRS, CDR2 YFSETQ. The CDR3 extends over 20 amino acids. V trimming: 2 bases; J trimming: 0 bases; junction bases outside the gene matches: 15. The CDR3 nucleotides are TGCGCCAGCAGCTTTGGATTAGGGGAGCGGGGGGGAGCTAGCACAGATACGCAGTATTTT. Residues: CASSFGLGERGGASTDTQYF. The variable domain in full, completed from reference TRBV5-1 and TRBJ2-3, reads KAGVTQTPRYLIKTRGQQVTLSCSPISGHRSVSWYQQTPGQGLQFLFEYFSETQRNKGNFPGRFSGRQFSNSRSEMNVSTLELGDSALYLCASSFGLGERGGASTDTQYFGPGTRLTVL.

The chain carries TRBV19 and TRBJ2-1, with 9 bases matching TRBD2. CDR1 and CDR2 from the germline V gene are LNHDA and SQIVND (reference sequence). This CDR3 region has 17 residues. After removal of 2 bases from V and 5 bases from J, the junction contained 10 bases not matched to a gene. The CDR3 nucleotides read TGTGCCAGTAGTATATTGGGACTAGCCGTAAACGACAATGAGCAGTTCTTC. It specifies CASSILGLAVNDNEQFF.

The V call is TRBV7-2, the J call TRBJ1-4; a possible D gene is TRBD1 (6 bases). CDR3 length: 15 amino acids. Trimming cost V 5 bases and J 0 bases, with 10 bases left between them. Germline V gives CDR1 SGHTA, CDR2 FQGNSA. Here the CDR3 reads CASSLTGSTNEKLFF. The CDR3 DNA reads TGTGCCAGCAGCCTAACAGGGTCAACTAATGAAAAACTGTTTTTT.

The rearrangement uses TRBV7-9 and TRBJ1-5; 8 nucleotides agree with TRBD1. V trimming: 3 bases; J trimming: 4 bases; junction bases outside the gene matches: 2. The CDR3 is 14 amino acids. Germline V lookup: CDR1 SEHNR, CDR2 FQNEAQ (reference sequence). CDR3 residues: CASSFDRGNQPQHF. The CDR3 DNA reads TGTGCCAGCAGCTTCGACAGGGGAAATCAGCCCCAGCATTTT.

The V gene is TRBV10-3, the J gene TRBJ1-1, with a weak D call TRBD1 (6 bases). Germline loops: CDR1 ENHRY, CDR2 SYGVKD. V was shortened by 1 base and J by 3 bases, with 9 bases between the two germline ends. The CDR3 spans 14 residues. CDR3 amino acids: CAISELQGDTEAFF. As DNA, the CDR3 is TGTGCCATCAGTGAGTTACAGGGCGACACTGAAGCTTTCTTT.

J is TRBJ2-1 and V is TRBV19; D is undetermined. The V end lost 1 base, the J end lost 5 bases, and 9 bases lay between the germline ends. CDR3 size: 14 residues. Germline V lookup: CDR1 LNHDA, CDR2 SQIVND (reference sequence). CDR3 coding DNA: TGTGCCAGTAGTATAGTTACACCGAACAATGAGCAGTTCTTC. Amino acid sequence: CASSIVTPNNEQFF.

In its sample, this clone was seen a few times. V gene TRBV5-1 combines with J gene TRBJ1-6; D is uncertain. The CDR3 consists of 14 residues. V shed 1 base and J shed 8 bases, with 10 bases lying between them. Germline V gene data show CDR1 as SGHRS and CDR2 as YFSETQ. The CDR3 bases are TGCGCCAGCAGCTTGCTTGTTGGGCATTCACCCCTCCACTTT. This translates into CASSLLVGHSPLHF.

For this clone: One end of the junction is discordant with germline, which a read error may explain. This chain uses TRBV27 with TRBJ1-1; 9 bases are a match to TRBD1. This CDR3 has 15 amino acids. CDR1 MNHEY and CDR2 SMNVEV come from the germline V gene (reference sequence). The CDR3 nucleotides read TGTGTCAGCAGTCGGACAGGGGTACAGAACACTGAAGCTTTCTTT. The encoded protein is CVSSRTGVQNTEAFF.

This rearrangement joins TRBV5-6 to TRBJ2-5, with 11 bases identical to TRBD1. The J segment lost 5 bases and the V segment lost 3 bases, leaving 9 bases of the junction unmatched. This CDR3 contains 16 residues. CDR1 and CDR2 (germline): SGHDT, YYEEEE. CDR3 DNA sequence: TGTGCCAGCAGCTCGGTCGGACAGGGGGCTGGTGAGACCCAGTACTTC. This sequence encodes CASSSVGQGAGETQYF.

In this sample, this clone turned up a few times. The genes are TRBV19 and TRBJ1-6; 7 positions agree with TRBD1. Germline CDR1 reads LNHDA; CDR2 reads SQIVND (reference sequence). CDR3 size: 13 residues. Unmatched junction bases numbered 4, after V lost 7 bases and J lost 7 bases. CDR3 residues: CASNVRGNSPLHF. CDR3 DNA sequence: TGTGCCAGTAACGTCAGGGGGAATTCACCCCTCCACTTT.